The rows below give T cell receptor beta chains drawn from one sample of a study of identical twins. TCRdb re-called the 5' RACE reads with MiXCR, one entry per CDR3 protein. In the table there are 510,000 or so distinct CDR3 sequences, 15% of which are singletons. The same data also went into a second study, on yellow fever vaccine responses in identical twins.

The sample was CD4+ T cells sorted from blood. Every receptor here comes from a young woman in good health. Both conserved end residues are part of each CDR3.

>TRBV12-3/TRBV12-4|TRBJ2-4
CASSTLSGGRAKNIQYF
>TRBV27|TRBJ1-5
CASRYRANQPQHF
>TRBV5-1|TRBJ2-5
CASSSGSQGAQETQYF
>TRBV6-5|TRBJ2-5
CASSYQRTGGRDTQYF
>TRBV28|TRBJ1-5
CASSTTGWSNQPQHF
>TRBV28|TRBJ1-5
CASMVPNQPQHF
>TRBV7-6|TRBJ2-3
CASSGGTSGISTDTQYF
>TRBV5-1|TRBJ2-2
CASTPGTPRESGELFF
>TRBV7-9|TRBJ2-7
CASSSLPASGYEQYF
>TRBV5-1|TRBJ2-7
CASSPAVAGDYEQYF
>TRBV15|TRBJ2-2
CATSRVDGYTGELFF
>TRBV12-3/TRBV12-4|TRBJ2-3
CASSPRRTSGRAGTDTQYF
>TRBV20-1|TRBJ2-4
CSARVEGANIQYF
>TRBV24-1|TRBJ2-1
CATSDPTGSSYNEQFF
>TRBV5-1|TRBJ2-2
CASSLVQYTGELFF
>TRBV2|TRBJ2-5
CASSDGTGGSWETQYF
>TRBV10-3|TRBJ2-7
CAISEPHGTGVYEQYF
>TRBV20-1|TRBJ2-1
CSARDLRGATSWGNEQFF
>TRBV18|TRBJ1-2
CASSPRRGRDYGYTF
>TRBV6-1|TRBJ2-6
CASFRTSGLSGANVLTF
>TRBV4-1|TRBJ2-7
CASSRDIDYEQYF
>TRBV29-1|TRBJ2-4
CSVEDRDYAKNIQYF
>TRBV7-9|TRBJ2-3
CATIAGPSTDTQYF
>TRBV14|TRBJ2-1
CASSPGPVLFF
>TRBV12-3/TRBV12-4|TRBJ1-2
CASSLTGVDGYTF
>TRBV29-1|TRBJ2-1
CSVYSGERNEQFF
>TRBV28|TRBJ2-7
CASSRQDLPYEQYF
>TRBV21-1|TRBJ2-2
CASSKISRSPNTGELFF
>TRBV7-6|TRBJ2-2
CASSLMAGGTGELFF
>TRBV12-3/TRBV12-4|TRBJ2-1
CASSPSPGGYNEQFF
>TRBV4-1|TRBJ2-7
CASSQQQVLSYEQYF
>TRBV4-1|TRBJ1-2
CASLPSWGMVYGYTF
>TRBV4-2|TRBJ1-5
CASSPVGTGNQPQHF
>TRBV5-1|TRBJ2-1
CASKVLKDNEQFF
>TRBV5-6|TRBJ2-7
CATRRLAGGPYEQYF
>TRBV12-3/TRBV12-4|TRBJ2-3
CASNSARTSGAETDTQYF
>TRBV20-1|TRBJ1-5
CSARAGTGAYSNQPQHF
>TRBV12-3/TRBV12-4|TRBJ2-1
CASTSLAGTYNEQFF
>TRBV3-1|TRBJ2-5
CASSPEGTSVYF
>TRBV28|TRBJ2-5
CASLGRLPQETQYF
>TRBV7-6|TRBJ2-7
CASSQSSGMGEQYF
>TRBV28|TRBJ2-1
CASSLDPTLTYNEQFF
>TRBV28|TRBJ2-7
CASSSVRTSGSRDEQYF
>TRBV2|TRBJ2-1
CASSGRVGVYNEQFF
>TRBV5-6|TRBJ1-2
CASSLAGARGYTF
>TRBV4-1|TRBJ2-5
CASSQEFQDRAGTQYF
>TRBV10-3|TRBJ2-5
CAISPRDSPQETQYF
>TRBV29-1|TRBJ2-5
CSVPGPETQYF
>TRBV27|TRBJ2-1
CASSQIAGGFYNEQFF
>TRBV7-8|TRBJ2-2
CASSVLGGKGSAGELFF
>TRBV7-8|TRBJ2-2
CASSLQPNTGELFF
>TRBV4-1|TRBJ1-4
CASSQVRWTNEKLFF
>TRBV18|TRBJ2-6
CASSGQGTAGANVLTF
>TRBV12-3/TRBV12-4|TRBJ2-3
CASSPPGLALTDTQYF
>TRBV20-1|TRBJ1-1
CSARAQGEAFF
>TRBV12-3/TRBV12-4|TRBJ2-1
CASSYTRGGAGGNEQFF
>TRBV6-5|TRBJ2-1
CASSYPSRDGNNEQFF
>TRBV10-3|TRBJ2-2
CAIRDRVSSGELFF
>TRBV15|TRBJ2-4
CATSRGTGVAKNIQYF
>TRBV29-1|TRBJ2-7
CSVPGERGYEQYF